Here is one T cell receptor (beta chain) with its context. Its antigen remains unidentified. Generated by immunoSEQ multiplex PCR, the TCRdb table keeps only in-frame clones and is missing some. The table lists a few million clones, about nine tenths of them singletons. This entry is derived from a study of shared clonotypes between healthy human individuals. For the study at large: Samples came from two female and a few male donors aged 18 to 49. Study-level findings and limits: Naive subsets generally exceeded memory subsets in estimated richness. Relative to their counterparts shared across all four donors, non-shared clonotypes exhibited diminished generation probabilities. In the sorted subsets, rarefaction showed sequencing was incomplete despite large depth.

This CDR3 contains 12 residues. Between the trimmed V and J ends, which lost 0 bases and 4 bases, there was a span of 3 bases. CDR1 is SGHNT, CDR2 YENEEA, per germline. Source material: naive CD4+ T cells from PBMCs. This sample's subset: CD45RA+ positively selected. The chain joins TRBV11-3 to TRBJ2-5; D not certain. This clonotype was obtained from a man aged 18 to 29 in good health. Some clones in this sample may be carry-over from other donors' samples. CDR3 sequence reads: CASSLERETQYF. For the CDR3, the DNA is TGTGCCAGCAGCTTAGAGAGAGAGACCCAGTACTTC.